Below, 9 T cell receptor beta chains from the same sample are listed, as sequenced in a study of T cell responses to AZD1222 COVID-19 vaccine. Assay: immunoSEQ multiplex PCR; the TCRdb copy retains only in-frame clones and omits some. Among under 200,000 clones listed, approximately 90% were seen once. The sequences come from peripheral blood, collected on day 0 of AZD1222 vaccination. These receptor sequences come from an adult in good health.

The chain links TRBV27 to TRBJ1-6; unclear D gene. V lost 5 bases to trimming and J lost 7 bases, with 15 bases between them. The CDR3 sequence is 15 residues long. CDR1 is MNHEY, CDR2 SMNVEV, per germline (reference sequence). The DNA for the CDR3 is TGTGCCAGCAGTCTGGGAACAGTTCGGAATTCACCCCTCCACTTT. Its translation is CASSLGTVRNSPLHF.

The V gene is TRBV5-1, the J gene TRBJ2-1, with TRBD2 matching 10 bases. V lost 3 bases and J lost 9; bases outside the gene matches: 9. Germline V gives CDR1 SGHRS, CDR2 YFSETQ. The CDR3 is made up of 15 amino acids. The CDR3 nucleotides read TGCGCCAGCAGCTATGGCGCTAGCGGGAGTTTTGAGCAGTTCTTC. Amino acids: CASSYGASGSFEQFF.

This rearrangement joins TRBV28 to TRBJ1-1; 7 positions agree with TRBD1. The CDR3 totals 15 residues. The V gene end was trimmed by 6 bases and the J gene end by 2 bases; junction bases not matched to a gene: 9. Germline V gene sequence: CDR1 MDHEN, CDR2 SYDVKM. The CDR3 spells CASRGTDQLNTEAFF. The CDR3 DNA sequence: TGTGCCAGCAGGGGGACAGACCAACTCAACACTGAAGCTTTCTTT.

The chain couples TRBV7-9 to TRBJ2-3; TRBD2 agrees at 10 bases. V shed 5 bases and J 2 bases; nucleotides not matched to a gene: 10. The CDR3 is 17 amino acids. Germline lookup yields CDR1 SEHNR and CDR2 FQNEAQ (reference sequence). The CDR3, as DNA: TGTGCCAGCAGCCCCCGACTAGCGGGCCGTAACACAGATACGCAGTATTTT. Amino acids: CASSPRLAGRNTDTQYF.

The chain carries TRBV4-1 and TRBJ1-2, with unresolved D. V lost 2 bases and J lost 5, with 12 bases in between. Germline-derived CDR1 and CDR2 are MGHRA and YSYEKL. This CDR3 spans 14 amino acids. The CDR3 coding sequence is TGCGCCAGCAGCCAAAGCAGAATAGATTATGGCTACACCTTC. This translates into CASSQSRIDYGYTF.

The chain has TRBV2 and TRBJ1-1, with D possibly TRBD1 on 5 matching bases. Trimming cost V 1 base and J 5 bases, with 11 bases left between them. The CDR3 is made up of 14 amino acids. The germline V gene has CDR1 SNHLY and CDR2 FYNNEI. Here the CDR3 DNA reads TGTGCCAGCAGTGAAGATTTAAGGGGTACTGAAGCTTTCTTT. It translates to CASSEDLRGTEAFF.

The chain uses TRBV9 and TRBJ1-5, with D hard to call. Trimming cost V 1 base and J 3 bases, with 8 bases left between them. Per germline, CDR1 SGDLS and CDR2 YYNGEE. The CDR3 runs to 14 residues. Here the CDR3 reads CASSVWADNQPQHF. The CDR3 DNA reads TGTGCCAGCAGCGTATGGGCAGACAATCAGCCCCAGCATTTT.

This clone was seen once. The chain carries TRBV28 and TRBJ2-6; unclear D gene. The V gene lost 2 bases and the J gene lost 0 bases, with 11 bases spanning the gap. The CDR3 is made up of 17 amino acids. CDR1 MDHEN and CDR2 SYDVKM come from the germline V gene. The CDR3 DNA reads as TGTGCCAGCAGTTTAACAGTGCGTAGCTCTGGGGCCAACGTCCTGACTTTC. Translating it yields CASSLTVRSSGANVLTF.

The V call is TRBV6-5, the J call TRBJ2-2; maybe TRBD1 (6 bases). CDR3 size: 13 residues. Germline V gives CDR1 MNHEY, CDR2 SVGAGI. V lost 10 bases to trimming and J lost 2 bases, with 11 bases between them. The CDR3 here is CATKGHNTGELFF. The CDR3 DNA is TGTGCCACAAAGGGACATAACACCGGGGAGCTGTTTTTT.